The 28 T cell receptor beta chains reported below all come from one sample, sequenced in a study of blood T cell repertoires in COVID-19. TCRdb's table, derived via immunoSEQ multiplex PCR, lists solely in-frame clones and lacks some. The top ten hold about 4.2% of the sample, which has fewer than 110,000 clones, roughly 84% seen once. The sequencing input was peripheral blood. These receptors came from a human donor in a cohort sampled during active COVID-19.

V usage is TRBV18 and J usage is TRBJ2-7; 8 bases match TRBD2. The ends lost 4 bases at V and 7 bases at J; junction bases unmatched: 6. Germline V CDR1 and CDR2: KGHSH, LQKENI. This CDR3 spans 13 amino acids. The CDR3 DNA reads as TGTGCCAGCTCACAACGCGGGGGGCAAGAGCAGTACGTC. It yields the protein CASSQRGGQEQYV.

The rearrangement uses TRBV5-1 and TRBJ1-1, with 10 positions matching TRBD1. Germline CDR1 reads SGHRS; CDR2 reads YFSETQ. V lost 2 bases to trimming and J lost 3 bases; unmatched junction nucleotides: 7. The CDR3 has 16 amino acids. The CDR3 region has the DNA TGCGCCAGCAGCTTAGACAGGGGGCAGGTGGACACTGAAGCTTTCTTT. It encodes CASSLDRGQVDTEAFF.

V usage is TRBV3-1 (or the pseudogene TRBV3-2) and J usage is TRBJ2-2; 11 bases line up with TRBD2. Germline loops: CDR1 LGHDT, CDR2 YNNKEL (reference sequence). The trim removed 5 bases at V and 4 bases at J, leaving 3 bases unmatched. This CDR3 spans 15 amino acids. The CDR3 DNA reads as TGTGCCAGCAGCTTAGCGGGAGGGACCACCGGGGAGCTGTTTTTT. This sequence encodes CASSLAGGTTGELFF.

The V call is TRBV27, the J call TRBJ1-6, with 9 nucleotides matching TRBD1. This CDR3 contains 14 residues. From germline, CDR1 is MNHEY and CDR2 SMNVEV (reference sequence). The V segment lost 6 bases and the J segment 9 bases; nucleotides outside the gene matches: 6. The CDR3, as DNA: TGTGCCAGCAGGGCCGGGACAGGGCCTTCACCCCTCCACTTT. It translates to CASRAGTGPSPLHF.

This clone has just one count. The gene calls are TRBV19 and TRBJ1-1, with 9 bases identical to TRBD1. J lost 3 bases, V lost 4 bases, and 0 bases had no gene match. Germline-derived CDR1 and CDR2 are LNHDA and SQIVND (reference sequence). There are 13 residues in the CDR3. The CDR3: CASSRTGDTEAFF. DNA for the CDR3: TGTGCCAGTAGTAGGACAGGGGACACTGAAGCTTTCTTT.

CDR3: CASSDGAGGEQYV. CDR3 bases: TGTGCCAGCAGTGACGGGGCAGGGGGCGAGCAGTACGTC. The J gene is TRBJ2-7, the V gene TRBV6-4, with TRBD1 identical over 7 bases. The CDR3 has 13 residues. V lost 2 bases to trimming and J lost 6 bases; unmatched junction nucleotides: 4. From germline, CDR1 is MRHNA and CDR2 SNTAGT.

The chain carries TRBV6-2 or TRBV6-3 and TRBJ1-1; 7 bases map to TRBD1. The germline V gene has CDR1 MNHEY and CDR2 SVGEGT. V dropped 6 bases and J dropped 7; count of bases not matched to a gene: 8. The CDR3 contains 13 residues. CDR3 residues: CASSAEGALEAFF. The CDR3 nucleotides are TGTGCCAGCAGCGCGGAGGGGGCCCTTGAAGCTTTCTTT.

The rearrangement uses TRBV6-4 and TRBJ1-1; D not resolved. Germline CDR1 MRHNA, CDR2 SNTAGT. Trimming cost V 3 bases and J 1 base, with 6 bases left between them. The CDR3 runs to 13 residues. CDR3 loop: CASSETWNTEAFF. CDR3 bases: TGTGCCAGCAGTGAAACATGGAACACTGAAGCTTTCTTT.

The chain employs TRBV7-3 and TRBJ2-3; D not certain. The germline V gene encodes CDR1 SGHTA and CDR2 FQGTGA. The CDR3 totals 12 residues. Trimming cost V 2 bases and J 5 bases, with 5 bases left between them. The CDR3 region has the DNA TGTGCCAGCAGCTTATCTCTAGATACGCAGTATTTT. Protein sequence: CASSLSLDTQYF.

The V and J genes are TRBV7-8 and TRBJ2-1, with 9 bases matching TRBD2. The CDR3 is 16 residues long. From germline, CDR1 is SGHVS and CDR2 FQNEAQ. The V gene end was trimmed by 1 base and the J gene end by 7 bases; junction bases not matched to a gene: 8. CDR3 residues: CASSLVGTSIVNEQFF. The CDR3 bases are TGTGCCAGCAGCTTAGTCGGGACTAGCATTGTAAATGAGCAGTTCTTC.

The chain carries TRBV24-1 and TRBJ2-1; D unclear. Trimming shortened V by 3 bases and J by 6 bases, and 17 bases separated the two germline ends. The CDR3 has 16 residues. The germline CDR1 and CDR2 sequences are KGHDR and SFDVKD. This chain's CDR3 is CATSDPAQSGGNEQFF. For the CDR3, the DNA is TGTGCCACCAGTGATCCAGCCCAGTCCGGCGGCAATGAGCAGTTCTTC.

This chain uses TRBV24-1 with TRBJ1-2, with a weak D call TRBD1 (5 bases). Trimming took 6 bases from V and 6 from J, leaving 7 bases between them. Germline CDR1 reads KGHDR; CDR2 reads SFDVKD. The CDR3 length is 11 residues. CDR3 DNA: TGTGCCACCAGTTGGGGGGATGGCTACACCTTC. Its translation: CATSWGDGYTF.

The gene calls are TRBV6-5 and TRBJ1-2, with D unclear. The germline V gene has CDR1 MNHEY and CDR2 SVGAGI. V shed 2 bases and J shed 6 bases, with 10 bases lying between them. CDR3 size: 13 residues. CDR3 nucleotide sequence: TGTGCCAGCAGTTACCTCACAAGTGATGGCTACACCTTC. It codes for CASSYLTSDGYTF.

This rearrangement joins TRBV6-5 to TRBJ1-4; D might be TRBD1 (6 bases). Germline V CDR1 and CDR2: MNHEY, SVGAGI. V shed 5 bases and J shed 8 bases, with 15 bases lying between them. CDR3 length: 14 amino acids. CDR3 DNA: TGTGCCAGCAGTCTCTGGGGGCAGGGGGAAAAACTGTTTTTT. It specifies CASSLWGQGEKLFF.

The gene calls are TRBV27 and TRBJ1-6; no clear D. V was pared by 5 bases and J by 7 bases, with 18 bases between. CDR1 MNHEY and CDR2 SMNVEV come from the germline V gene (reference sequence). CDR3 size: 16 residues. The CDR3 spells CASSPLGRAENSPLHF. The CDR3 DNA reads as TGTGCCAGCAGTCCACTTGGTCGCGCCGAGAATTCACCCCTCCACTTT.

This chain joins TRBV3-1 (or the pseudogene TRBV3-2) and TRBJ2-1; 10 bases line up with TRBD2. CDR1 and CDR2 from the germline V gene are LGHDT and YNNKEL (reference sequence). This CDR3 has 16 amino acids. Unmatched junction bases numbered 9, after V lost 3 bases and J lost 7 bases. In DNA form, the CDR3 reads TGTGCCAGCAGCCAGGCTCTACTAGCGGGAAGTAATGAGCAGTTCTTC. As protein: CASSQALLAGSNEQFF.

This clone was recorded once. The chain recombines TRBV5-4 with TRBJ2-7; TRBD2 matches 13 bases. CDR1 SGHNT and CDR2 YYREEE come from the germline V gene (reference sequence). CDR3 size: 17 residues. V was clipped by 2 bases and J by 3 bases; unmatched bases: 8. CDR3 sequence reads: CASSFVLAGGLSYEQYF. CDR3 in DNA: TGTGCCAGCAGCTTCGTACTAGCGGGAGGGCTTAGCTACGAGCAGTACTTC.

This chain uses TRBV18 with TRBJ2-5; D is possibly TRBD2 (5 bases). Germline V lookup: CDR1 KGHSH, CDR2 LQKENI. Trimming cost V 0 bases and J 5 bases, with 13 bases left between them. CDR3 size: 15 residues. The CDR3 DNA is TGTGCCAGCTCACCACCGAGGGAAGGTGACGAGACCCAGTACTTC. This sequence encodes CASSPPREGDETQYF.

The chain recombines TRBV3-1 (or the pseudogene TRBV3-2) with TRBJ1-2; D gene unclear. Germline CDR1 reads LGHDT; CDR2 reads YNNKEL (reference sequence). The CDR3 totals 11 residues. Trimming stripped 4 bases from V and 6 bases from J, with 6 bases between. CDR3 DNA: TGTGCCAGCAGCCGAGGGCATGGCTACACCTTC. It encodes CASSRGHGYTF.

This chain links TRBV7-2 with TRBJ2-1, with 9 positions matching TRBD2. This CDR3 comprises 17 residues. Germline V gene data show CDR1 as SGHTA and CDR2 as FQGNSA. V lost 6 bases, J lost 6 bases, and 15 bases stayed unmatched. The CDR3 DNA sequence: TGTGCCAGCAGTCTACGTGTTAGCGGGAGTTCGGGCAATGAGCAGTTCTTC. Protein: CASSLRVSGSSGNEQFF.

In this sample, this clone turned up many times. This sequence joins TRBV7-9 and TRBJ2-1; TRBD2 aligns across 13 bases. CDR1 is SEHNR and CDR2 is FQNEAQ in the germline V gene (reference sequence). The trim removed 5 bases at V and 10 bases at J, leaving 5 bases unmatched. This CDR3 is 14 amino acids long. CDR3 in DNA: TGTGCCAGCAGCGCCTTGACTAGCGGGAGGGAGCAGTTCTTC. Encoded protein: CASSALTSGREQFF.

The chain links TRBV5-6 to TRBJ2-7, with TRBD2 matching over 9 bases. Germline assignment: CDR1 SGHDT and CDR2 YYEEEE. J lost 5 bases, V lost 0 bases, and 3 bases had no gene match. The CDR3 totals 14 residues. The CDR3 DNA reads TGTGCCAGCAGCTTGGGACTAGCGGCCAACGAGCAGTACGTC. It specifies CASSLGLAANEQYV.

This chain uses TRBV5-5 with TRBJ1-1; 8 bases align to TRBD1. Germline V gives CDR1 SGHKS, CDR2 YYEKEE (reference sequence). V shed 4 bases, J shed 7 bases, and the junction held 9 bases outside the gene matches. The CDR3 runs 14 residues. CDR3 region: CASSRTGGDLEAFF. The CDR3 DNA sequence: TGTGCCAGCAGCAGAACAGGGGGGGATCTTGAAGCTTTCTTT.

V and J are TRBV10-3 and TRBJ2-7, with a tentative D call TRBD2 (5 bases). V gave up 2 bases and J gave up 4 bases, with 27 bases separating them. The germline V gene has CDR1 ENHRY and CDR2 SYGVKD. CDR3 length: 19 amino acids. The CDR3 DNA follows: TGTGCCATCAGTGAGGGGGTAGTAGGTGGGAGCCGAAATGCTTACGAGCAGTACGTC. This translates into CAISEGVVGGSRNAYEQYV.

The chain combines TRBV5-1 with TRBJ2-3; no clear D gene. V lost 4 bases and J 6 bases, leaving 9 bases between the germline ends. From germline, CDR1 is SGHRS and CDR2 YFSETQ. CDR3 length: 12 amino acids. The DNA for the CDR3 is TGCGCCAGCAGCCTCCTCGAGGATACGCAGTATTTT. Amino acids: CASSLLEDTQYF.

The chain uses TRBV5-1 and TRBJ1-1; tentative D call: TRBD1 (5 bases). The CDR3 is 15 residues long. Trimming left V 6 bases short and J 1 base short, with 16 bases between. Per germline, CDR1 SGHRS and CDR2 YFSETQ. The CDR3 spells CASTTGWGTNTEAFF. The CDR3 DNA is TGCGCCAGCACAACAGGATGGGGCACGAACACTGAAGCTTTCTTT. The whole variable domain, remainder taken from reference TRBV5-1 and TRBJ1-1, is KAGVTQTPRYLIKTRGQQVTLSCSPISGHRSVSWYQQTPGQGLQFLFEYFSETQRNKGNFPGRFSGRQFSNSRSEMNVSTLELGDSALYLCASTTGWGTNTEAFFGQGTRLTVV.

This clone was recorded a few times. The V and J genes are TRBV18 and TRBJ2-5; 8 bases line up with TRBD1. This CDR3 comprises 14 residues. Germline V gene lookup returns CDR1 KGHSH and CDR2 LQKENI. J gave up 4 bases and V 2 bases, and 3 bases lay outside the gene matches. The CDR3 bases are TGTGCCAGCTCACCAAGACAGGGGAGAGAGACCCAGTACTTC. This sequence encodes CASSPRQGRETQYF.

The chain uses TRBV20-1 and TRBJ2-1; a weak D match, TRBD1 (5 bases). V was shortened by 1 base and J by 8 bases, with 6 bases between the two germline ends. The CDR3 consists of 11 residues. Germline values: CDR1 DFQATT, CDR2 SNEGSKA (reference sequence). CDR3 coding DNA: TGCAGTGCTAGAGGGGGCCATGAGCAGTTCTTC. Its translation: CSARGGHEQFF.